This T cell receptor (beta chain) was sequenced in a study of sequential checkpoint blockade in melanoma. Some clones are missing from TCRdb's copy, which holds only in-frame ones; the method was immunoSEQ multiplex PCR. The data show around 40,000 clones, roughly 90% seen once. With V trimmed by 0 bases and J by 1 base, 1 base remained unmatched. This CDR3 region has 14 residues. From germline, CDR1 is SGDLS and CDR2 YYNGEE. Treatment here: randomized to nivolumab then ipilimumab (arm A) or the reverse (arm B). This chain connects TRBV9 to TRBJ2-7; 7 positions agree with TRBD2. The input for sequencing was CD8+ T cells sorted from blood (inferred from file names), taken from a patient given nivolumab and ipilimumab in sequence. The TCR originated in a human donor with melanoma. The DNA of the CDR3 is TGTGCCAGCAGCGTAGGGGAGGGTTCCTACGAGCAGTACTTC. Its translation is CASSVGEGSYEQYF.